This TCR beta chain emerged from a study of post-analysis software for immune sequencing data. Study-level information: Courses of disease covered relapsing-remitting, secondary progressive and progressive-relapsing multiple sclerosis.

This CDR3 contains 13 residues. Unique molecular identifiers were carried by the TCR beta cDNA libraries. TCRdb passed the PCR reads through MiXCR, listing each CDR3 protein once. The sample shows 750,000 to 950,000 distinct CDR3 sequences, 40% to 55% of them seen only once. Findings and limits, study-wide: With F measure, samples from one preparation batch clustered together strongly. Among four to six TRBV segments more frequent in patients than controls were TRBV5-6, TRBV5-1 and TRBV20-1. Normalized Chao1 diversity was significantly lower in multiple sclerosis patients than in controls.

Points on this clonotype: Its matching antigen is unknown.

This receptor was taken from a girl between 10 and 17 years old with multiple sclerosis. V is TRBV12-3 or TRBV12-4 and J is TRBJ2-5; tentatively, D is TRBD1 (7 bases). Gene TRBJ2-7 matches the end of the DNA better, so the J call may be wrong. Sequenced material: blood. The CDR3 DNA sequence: TGTGCCAGCAATCCCCAGGGGGGTAGCGAGCAGTACTTC. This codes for CASNPQGGSEQYF.